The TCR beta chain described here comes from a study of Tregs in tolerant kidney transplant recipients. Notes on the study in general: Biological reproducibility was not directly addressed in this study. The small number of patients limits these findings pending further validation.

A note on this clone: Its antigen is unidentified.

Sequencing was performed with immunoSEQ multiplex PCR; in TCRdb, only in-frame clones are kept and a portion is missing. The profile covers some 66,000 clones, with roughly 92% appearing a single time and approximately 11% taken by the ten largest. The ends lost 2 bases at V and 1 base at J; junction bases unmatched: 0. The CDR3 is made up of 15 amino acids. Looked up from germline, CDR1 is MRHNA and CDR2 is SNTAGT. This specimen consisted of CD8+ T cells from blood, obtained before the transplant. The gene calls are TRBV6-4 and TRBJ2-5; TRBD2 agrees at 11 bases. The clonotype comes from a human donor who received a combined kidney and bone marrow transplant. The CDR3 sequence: CASSDTSGGQETQYF. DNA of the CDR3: TGTGCCAGCAGTGACACTAGCGGGGGCCAAGAGACCCAGTACTTC.